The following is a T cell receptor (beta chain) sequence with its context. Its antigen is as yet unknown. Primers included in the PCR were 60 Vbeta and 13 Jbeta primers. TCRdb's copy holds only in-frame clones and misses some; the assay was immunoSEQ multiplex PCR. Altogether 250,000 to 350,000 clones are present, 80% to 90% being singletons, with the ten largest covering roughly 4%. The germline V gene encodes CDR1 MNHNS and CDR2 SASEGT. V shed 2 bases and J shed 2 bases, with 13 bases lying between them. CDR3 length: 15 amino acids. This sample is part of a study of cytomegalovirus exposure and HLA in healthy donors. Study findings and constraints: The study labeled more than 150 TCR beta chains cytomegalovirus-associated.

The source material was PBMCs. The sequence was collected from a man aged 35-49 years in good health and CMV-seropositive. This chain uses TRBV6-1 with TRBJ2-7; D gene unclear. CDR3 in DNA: TGTGCCAGCAGTGAACCCTCGCGACTCGCCTACGAGCAGTACTTC. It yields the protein CASSEPSRLAYEQYF.